The 20 T cell receptor beta chains below come from one sample, sequenced in a study of T cells in Graves' hyperthyroidism and ophthalmopathy. Amplified TCR beta CDR3 regions derived from RNA transcripts. Researchers ran a first-round RT-PCR on the TCR CDR3 using the HTBI primer set. TCRdb recomputed calls from the multiplex PCR reads with MiXCR, one row per CDR3 protein. The top ten clones hold roughly 49% of a sample with 490,000 or so distinct CDR3 sequences, approximately 23% of them seen once. The sequencing sample was made of blood. The receptors originated from an older woman with Graves' ophthalmopathy.

This clonotype was detected ten times or more. This chain uses TRBV24-1 with TRBJ2-5; TRBD1 agrees at 7 bases. With 3 bases clipped from V and 1 base from J, the junction kept 4 bases outside the gene matches. This CDR3 has 15 amino acids. CDR1 is KGHDR, CDR2 SFDVKD, per germline. The CDR3 protein is CATSDIGTVQETQYF. CDR3 nucleotides: TGTGCCACCAGTGATATTGGGACAGTCCAAGAGACCCAGTACTTC.

The V gene is TRBV28, the J gene TRBJ2-3; 11 nucleotides match TRBD2. Germline V lookup: CDR1 MDHEN, CDR2 SYDVKM. J gave up 4 bases and V 2 bases, and 8 bases lay outside the gene matches. The CDR3 length is 17 residues. CDR3: CASSLGRLAGGADTQYF. In DNA, the CDR3 is TGTGCCAGCAGTTTAGGAAGATTAGCGGGAGGGGCAGATACGCAGTATTTT. Using reference TRBV28 and TRBJ2-3 for the parts outside the CDR3, the full variable domain is DVKVTQSSRYLVKRTGEKVFLECVQDMDHENMFWYRQDPGLGLRLIYFSYDVKMKEKGDIPEGYSVSREKKERFSLILESASTNQTSMYLCASSLGRLAGGADTQYFGPGTRLTVL.

The V gene is TRBV25-1, the J gene TRBJ2-7; D is unresolved. Germline lookup yields CDR1 MGHDK and CDR2 SYGVNS. Trimming left V 1 base short and J 9 bases short, with 13 bases between. CDR3 length: 13 amino acids. DNA of the CDR3: TGTGCCAGCAGTGAATTAATGGGTGGTGGGCAGTACTTC. It specifies CASSELMGGGQYF.

The V call is TRBV5-6, the J call TRBJ2-3; 7 nucleotides line up with TRBD2. The V gene's germline CDR1 is SGHDT and CDR2 YYEEEE. V was pared by 3 bases and J by 6 bases, with 16 bases of the junction left unmatched. The CDR3 contains 17 residues. As DNA, the CDR3 is TGTGCCAGCAGCTCACTAGCTTACGGGGGAGGGCCTGATACGCAGTATTTT. Its translation: CASSSLAYGGGPDTQYF.

The chain couples TRBV5-1 to TRBJ2-7; 8 bases fit TRBD1. V gave up 1 base and J gave up 4 bases; unmatched junction bases: 7. Germline values: CDR1 SGHRS, CDR2 YFSETQ. CDR3 size: 15 residues. The CDR3, as DNA: TGCGCCAGCAGCTTGCTTCCAGGGGGCGGGTACGAGCAGTACTTC. This gives the protein CASSLLPGGGYEQYF.

The chain couples TRBV5-1 to TRBJ2-3; D call uncertain. The CDR3 spans 15 residues. The V gene's germline CDR1 is SGHRS and CDR2 YFSETQ. The V end lost 0 bases, the J end lost 3 bases, and 11 bases lay between the germline ends. The CDR3 DNA sequence: TGCGCCAGCAGCTTGGATGCCCGGGTGACAGATACGCAGTATTTT. This sequence encodes CASSLDARVTDTQYF.

This clonotype was picked up a small number of times. V gene TRBV5-1 combines with J gene TRBJ2-1; 7 nucleotides align to TRBD1. With 0 bases clipped from V and 8 bases from J, the junction kept 11 bases outside the gene matches. Looked up from germline, CDR1 is SGHRS and CDR2 is YFSETQ. This CDR3 spans 16 amino acids. CDR3 in amino acids: CASSLAGTAYADEQFF. The CDR3, as DNA: TGCGCCAGCAGCTTGGCGGGGACAGCATACGCCGATGAGCAGTTCTTC. The variable domain in full, completed from reference TRBV5-1 and TRBJ2-1, reads KAGVTQTPRYLIKTRGQQVTLSCSPISGHRSVSWYQQTPGQGLQFLFEYFSETQRNKGNFPGRFSGRQFSNSRSEMNVSTLELGDSALYLCASSLAGTAYADEQFFGPGTRLTVL.

This rearrangement joins TRBV20-1 to TRBJ1-1; 9 bases align to TRBD1. Germline trimming cut 6 bases from V and 2 bases from J; bases unmatched to any gene: 16. From germline, CDR1 is DFQATT and CDR2 SNEGSKA (reference sequence). CDR3 length: 17 residues. CDR3 coding DNA: TGCAGTGCGACCCAGACCGGGACAGGGAGCATAAACACTGAAGCTTTCTTT. It specifies CSATQTGTGSINTEAFF.

This clonotype was picked up many times. This rearrangement joins TRBV7-2 to TRBJ2-3; 10 bases fit TRBD2. Germline CDR1 reads SGHTA; CDR2 reads FQGNSA. This CDR3 is built from 15 residues. V lost 5 bases to trimming and J lost 3 bases; unmatched junction nucleotides: 5. CDR3 nucleotide sequence: TGTGCCAGCAGCAGTCTAGCGGGAGTGACAGATACGCAGTATTTT. This encodes CASSSLAGVTDTQYF.

In the case of this clonotype: This may stem from a read error, because a much larger clone lies one nucleotide away. The rearrangement joins TRBV20-1 to TRBJ2-3, with a weak D call TRBD1 (5 bases). The CDR3 covers 14 residues. Looked up from germline, CDR1 is DFQATT and CDR2 is SNEGSKA (reference sequence). Between the trimmed V and J ends, which lost 5 bases and 2 bases, there was a span of 14 bases. CDR3 sequence reads: CSARRGGATDTQYF. The CDR3, as DNA: TGCAGTGCTCGTAGAGGTGGGGCCACAGATACGCAGTATTTT.

The chain joins TRBV6-1 to TRBJ2-1; the D call may be TRBD1 or TRBD2 (5 bases each). This CDR3 has 14 amino acids. Trimming cost V 6 bases and J 7 bases, with 16 bases left between them. Germline values: CDR1 MNHNS, CDR2 SASEGT. Written as DNA, the CDR3 is TGTGCCAGCAGCGTAGCAGGGAGTAGTAATGAGCAGTTCTTC. Protein product: CASSVAGSSNEQFF.

This clonotype came up a few times. The chain employs TRBV5-1 and TRBJ2-2, with TRBD2 matching over 10 bases. The CDR3 totals 16 residues. Trimming cost V 4 bases and J 4 bases; bases outside gene matches: 7. Germline CDR1 reads SGHRS; CDR2 reads YFSETQ. For the CDR3, the DNA is TGCGCCAGCAGCCCAGGACTAGCGGTAATCACCGGGGAGCTGTTTTTT. It translates to CASSPGLAVITGELFF.

This clonotype was counted only a few times. This sequence joins TRBV9 and TRBJ2-7; tentatively, D is TRBD1 (5 bases). The V gene lost 4 bases and the J gene lost 5 bases, with 10 bases spanning the gap. This CDR3 has 12 amino acids. Germline V lookup: CDR1 SGDLS, CDR2 YYNGEE. CDR3 amino acids: CASSRVGDEQYF. CDR3 coding DNA: TGTGCCAGCAGCCGGGTAGGGGACGAGCAGTACTTC.

The rearrangement joins TRBV29-1 to TRBJ2-5; 13 bases align to TRBD2. CDR1 SQVTM and CDR2 ANQGSEA come from the germline V gene. The CDR3 is made up of 21 amino acids. Trimming cost V 4 bases and J 4 bases; bases outside gene matches: 24. CDR3 in amino acids: CSVVIRRGQSGLAGEGETQYF. CDR3 nucleotides: TGCAGCGTTGTCATCCGCCGGGGGCAATCAGGACTAGCGGGAGAGGGAGAGACCCAGTACTTC.

The chain combines TRBV20-1 with TRBJ2-7; 11 positions agree with TRBD1. CDR3 length: 15 residues. Germline V lookup: CDR1 DFQATT, CDR2 SNEGSKA (reference sequence). J lost 3 bases, V lost 4 bases, and 8 bases had no gene match. The CDR3 DNA sequence: TGCAGTGCTACATTATCCGGGACAGGGGGCTACGAGCAGTACTTC. It codes for CSATLSGTGGYEQYF.

The chain links TRBV2 to TRBJ2-5; 11 nucleotides line up with TRBD1. The J call may be wrong; the DNA end is better matched by TRBJ2-1. This CDR3 spans 17 amino acids. Germline V gene sequence: CDR1 SNHLY, CDR2 FYNNEI. The DNA for the CDR3 is TGTGCCAGCATTTCTGGTCCGGACAGGGGGCGAGAGGAGACCCAGTTCTTC. The encoded protein is CASISGPDRGREETQFF.

In this sample, this clonotype turned up a few times. The chain recombines TRBV19 with TRBJ2-1; 9 bases map to TRBD1. Germline V CDR1 and CDR2: LNHDA, SQIVND (reference sequence). The CDR3 is made up of 15 amino acids. After removal of 4 bases from V and 3 bases from J, the junction contained 4 bases not matched to a gene. For the CDR3, the DNA is TGTGCCAGTAGTAGGACAGGGGTCGACTACAATGAGCAGTTCTTC. Translation: CASSRTGVDYNEQFF.

This clonotype showed up many times. The chain recombines TRBV2 with TRBJ1-2, with TRBD1 matching 9 bases. V gave up 6 bases and J gave up 8 bases; unmatched junction bases: 16. Germline V gene sequence: CDR1 SNHLY, CDR2 FYNNEI. The CDR3 is 16 residues long. CDR3 in DNA: TGTGCCAGCAGAGAAACCAGGGCCGGGACAGGGAAGGGCTACACCTTC. This encodes CASRETRAGTGKGYTF.

At least ten counts were recorded for this clonotype. The chain carries TRBV7-9 and TRBJ2-3; D unclear. Germline V gene lookup returns CDR1 SEHNR and CDR2 FQNEAQ (reference sequence). The CDR3 is 14 residues long. Trimming stripped 5 bases from V and 0 bases from J, with 9 bases between. The CDR3 nucleotides are TGTGCCAGCAGCCCGAGCGCTAGCACAGATACGCAGTATTTT. Translation gives CASSPSASTDTQYF.

This clonotype has at least ten counts. The gene calls are TRBV28 and TRBJ2-5, with D unclear. V dropped 3 bases and J dropped 4 bases, with 12 bases sitting between them. Germline V gene sequence: CDR1 MDHEN, CDR2 SYDVKM. The CDR3 length is 14 residues. CDR3: CASSLYRRSETQYF. The CDR3 DNA is TGTGCCAGCAGTTTGTACCGACGCTCAGAGACCCAGTACTTC.